This paragraph covers one T cell receptor (beta chain) sequence. The repertoire was sequenced with immunoSEQ multiplex PCR; TCRdb's copy has only in-frame clones and lacks some. The sample carries more than 130,000 clones, roughly 88% recorded once. These data originate in a study of cytomegalovirus exposure and HLA in healthy donors. CDR1 and CDR2 (germline): LNHDA, SQIVND (reference sequence). With 3 bases removed from V and 2 bases from J, the gap between germline ends came to 11 bases. The CDR3 extends over 15 amino acids. The sample taken for sequencing was PBMCs. This TCR was sampled from a woman under 30 in good health and CMV-seropositive. This rearrangement joins TRBV19 to TRBJ1-3, with D perhaps matching TRBD1 (5 bases). The CDR3 sequence: CASSITGTTGNTIYF. The CDR3, as DNA: TGTGCCAGTAGTATTACAGGTACGACTGGAAACACCATATATTTT.